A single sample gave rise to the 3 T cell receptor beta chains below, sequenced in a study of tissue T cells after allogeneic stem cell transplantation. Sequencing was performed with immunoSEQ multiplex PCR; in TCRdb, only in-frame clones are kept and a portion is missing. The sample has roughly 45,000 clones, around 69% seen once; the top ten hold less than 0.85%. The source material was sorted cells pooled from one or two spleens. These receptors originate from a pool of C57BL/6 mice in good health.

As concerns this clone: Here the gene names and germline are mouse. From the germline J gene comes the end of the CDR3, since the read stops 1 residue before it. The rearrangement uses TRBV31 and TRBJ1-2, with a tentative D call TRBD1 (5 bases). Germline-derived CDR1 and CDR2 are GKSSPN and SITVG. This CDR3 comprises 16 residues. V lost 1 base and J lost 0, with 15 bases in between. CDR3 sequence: CAWSPPSTDANSDYTF. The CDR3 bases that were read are TGTGCCTGGAGTCCCCCCTCGACAGATGCAAACTCCGACTACACC.

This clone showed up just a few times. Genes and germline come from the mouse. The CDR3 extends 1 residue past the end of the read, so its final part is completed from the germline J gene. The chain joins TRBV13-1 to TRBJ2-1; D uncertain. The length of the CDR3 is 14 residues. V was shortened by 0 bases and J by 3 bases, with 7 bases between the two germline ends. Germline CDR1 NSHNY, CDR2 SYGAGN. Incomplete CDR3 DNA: TGTGCCAGCAGTGATGGGGGTTTCTATGCTGAGCAGTTC. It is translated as CASSDGGFYAEQF. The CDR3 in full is CASSDGGFYAEQFF.

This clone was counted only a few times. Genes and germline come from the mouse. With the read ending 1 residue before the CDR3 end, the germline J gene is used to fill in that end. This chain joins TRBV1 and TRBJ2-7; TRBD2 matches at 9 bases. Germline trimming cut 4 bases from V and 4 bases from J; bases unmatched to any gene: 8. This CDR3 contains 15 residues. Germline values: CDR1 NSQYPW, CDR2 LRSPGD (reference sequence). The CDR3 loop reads CTCSGERDWAYEQYF. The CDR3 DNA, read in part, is TGCACCTGCAGTGGGGAGAGGGACTGGGCGTATGAACAGTAC.